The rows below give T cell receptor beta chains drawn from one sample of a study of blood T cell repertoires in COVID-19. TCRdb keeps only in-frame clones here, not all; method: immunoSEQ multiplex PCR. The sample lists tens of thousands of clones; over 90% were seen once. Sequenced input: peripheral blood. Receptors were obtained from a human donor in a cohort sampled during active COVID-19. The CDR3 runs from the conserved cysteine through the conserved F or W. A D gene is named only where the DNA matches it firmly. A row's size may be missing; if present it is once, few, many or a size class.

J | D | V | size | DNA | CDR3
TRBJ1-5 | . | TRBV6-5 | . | TGTGCCAGCAGCCGGAACACAGGGAGCAATCAGCCCCAGCATTTT | CASSRNTGSNQPQHF
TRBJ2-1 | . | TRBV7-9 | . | TGTGCCAGCAGCTTTCGAACGGGGTACAATGAGCAGTTCTTC | CASSFRTGYNEQFF
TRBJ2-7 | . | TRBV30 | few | TGTGCCTGGAGCTCCGGGCAGGGCACCTACGAGCAGTACTTC | CAWSSGQGTYEQYF
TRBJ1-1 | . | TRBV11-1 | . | TGTGCCAGCAGCTCCGACAGAGAGGAAGCTTTCTTT | CASSSDREEAFF
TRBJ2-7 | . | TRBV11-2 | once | TGTGCCAGCCAGGACGGAGGGATCTCCTACGAGCAGTACTTC | CASQDGGISYEQYF
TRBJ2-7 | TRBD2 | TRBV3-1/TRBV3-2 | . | TGTGCCAGCAGCCAAGGGACTAGTTTGCTCTACGAGCAGTACTTC | CASSQGTSLLYEQYF
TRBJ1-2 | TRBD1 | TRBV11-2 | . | TGTGCCAGCAGCTCCTACAGGGGGCGCGACTATGGCTACACCTTC | CASSSYRGRDYGYTF
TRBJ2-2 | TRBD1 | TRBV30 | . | TGTGCCTGGAGTGTACCATGGGGACAGGGCATGAACACCGGGGAGCTGTTTTTT | CAWSVPWGQGMNTGELFF
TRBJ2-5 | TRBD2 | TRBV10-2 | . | TGCGCCACGACACCCCCCGGGCTAGCGGGAGTCCAAGAGACCCAGTACTTC | CATTPPGLAGVQETQYF
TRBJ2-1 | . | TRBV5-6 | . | TGTGCCAGCAGCGGGCTGACAGGTCCCCCCTACAATGAGCAGTTCTTC | CASSGLTGPPYNEQFF
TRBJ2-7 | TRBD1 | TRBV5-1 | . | TGCGCCAGCAGCTTGCCCGAGGGGGCTGGCTACGAGCAGTACTTC | CASSLPEGAGYEQYF
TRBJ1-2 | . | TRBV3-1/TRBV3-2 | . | TGTGCCAGCAGCCTACAGGGTACGAAAGGCTACACCTTC | CASSLQGTKGYTF
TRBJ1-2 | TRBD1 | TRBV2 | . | TGTGCCAGCAGATTACCGGGACAGGGGGAAAACTATGGCTACACCTTC | CASRLPGQGENYGYTF
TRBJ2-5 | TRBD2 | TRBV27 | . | TGTGCCAGCAGTTTGGCGGGGGCGGGACTAGGAAAAGAGACCCAGTACTTC | CASSLAGAGLGKETQYF
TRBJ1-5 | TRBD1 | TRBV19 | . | TGTGCCAGTAGTATGGGACAGGGGCAACAGCCCCAGCATTTT | CASSMGQGQQPQHF
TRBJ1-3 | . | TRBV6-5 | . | TGTGCCGTCAGGGGTCGAAGCTCTGGAAACACCATATATTTT | CAVRGRSSGNTIYF
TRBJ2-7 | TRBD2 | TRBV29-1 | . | TGCAGCGTTGTGCGGGGGGGCTCCTACGAGCAGTACTTC | CSVVRGGSYEQYF
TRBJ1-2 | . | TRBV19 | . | TGTGCCAGTAGTATAAGACAGAGCTATGGCTACACCTTC | CASSIRQSYGYTF
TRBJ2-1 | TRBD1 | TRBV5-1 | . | TGCGCCAGCAGCCTCGGGACAGCAGCATCCTACAATGAGCAGTTCTTC | CASSLGTAASYNEQFF
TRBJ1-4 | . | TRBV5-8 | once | TGTGCCAGCAGTTACAGGCTCGCGGATGAAAAACTGTTTTTT | CASSYRLADEKLFF
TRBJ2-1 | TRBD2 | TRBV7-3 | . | TGTGCCAGCAGCTTATCACTAGCGGACAATGAGCAGTTCTTC | CASSLSLADNEQFF
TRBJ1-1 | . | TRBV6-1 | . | TGTGCCAGCAGTGAATTAAGGGGCGCGGACACTGAAGCTTTCTTT | CASSELRGADTEAFF
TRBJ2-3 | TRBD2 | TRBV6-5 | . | TGTGCCAGCAATCGAGGCGGGGGTACAGATACGCAGTATTTT | CASNRGGGTDTQYF
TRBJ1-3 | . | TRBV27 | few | TGTGCCAGCAGGGAGGGGTATGGAAACACCATATATTTT | CASREGYGNTIYF
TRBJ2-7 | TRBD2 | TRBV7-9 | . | TGTGCCAGCAGCTTAGCGGGGACTAGTGGCGAGCAGTACTTC | CASSLAGTSGEQYF
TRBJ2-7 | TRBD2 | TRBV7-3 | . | TGTGCCAGCAGCCTAGGGACTAGCGACTACGAGCAGTACTTC | CASSLGTSDYEQYF
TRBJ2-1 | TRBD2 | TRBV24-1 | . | TGTGCCACCAGTGACTCTGGACTAGCGGGAGGCGATGAGCAGTTCTTC | CATSDSGLAGGDEQFF
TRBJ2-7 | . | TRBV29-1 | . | TGCAGCGTTGGAGATGGGACAGGGACTAGGGAGCAGTACTTC | CSVGDGTGTREQYF
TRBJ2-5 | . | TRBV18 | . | TGTGCCAGCTCACCACGGGGGCGTCAGGGGAAAGAGACCCAGTACTTC | CASSPRGRQGKETQYF
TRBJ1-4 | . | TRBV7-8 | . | TGTGCCAGCAGCTTAGGCGGGGGAATGGAGGAAAAACTGTTTTTT | CASSLGGGMEEKLFF
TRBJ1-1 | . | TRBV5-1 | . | TGCGCCAGCAGATCGGGAATTGAGAACGAAGCTTTCTTT | CASRSGIENEAFF
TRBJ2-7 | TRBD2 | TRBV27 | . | TGTGCCAGCAGTTTATTGACTAGCGGAGGGAGCTCCTACGAGCAGTACTTC | CASSLLTSGGSSYEQYF
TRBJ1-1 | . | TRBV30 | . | TGTGCCTGGAGAAACAGGGTGCAGAACACTGAAGCTTTCTTT | CAWRNRVQNTEAFF
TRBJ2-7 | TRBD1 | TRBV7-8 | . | TGTGCCAGCAGTACCGGGACAGGGGTCTACGAGCAGTACTTC | CASSTGTGVYEQYF
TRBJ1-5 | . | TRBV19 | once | TGTGCCAGTACGGGTCGGGTTGTGGGCAATCAGCCCCAGCATTTT | CASTGRVVGNQPQHF
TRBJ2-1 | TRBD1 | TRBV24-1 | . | TGTGCCACCCGACAGGGGGTGCATAATGAGCAGTTCTTC | CATRQGVHNEQFF
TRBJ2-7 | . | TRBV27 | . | TGTGCCAGCATTGCCCAGGGCAGCGCCTCCTACGAGCAGTACTTC | CASIAQGSASYEQYF
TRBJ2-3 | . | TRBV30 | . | TGTGCCTGGAGTGTAGGAGCAGATACGCAGTATTTT | CAWSVGADTQYF
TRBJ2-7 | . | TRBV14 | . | TGTGCCAGCAGCCATCGGTCAGGGGTCGAGCAGTACTTC | CASSHRSGVEQYF
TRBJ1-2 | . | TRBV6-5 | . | TGTGCCAGCAGGTCAGGGTTCCCCTATGGCTACACCTTC | CASRSGFPYGYTF
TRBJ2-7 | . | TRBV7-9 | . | TGTGCCAGCAGCTTAGGGGCGACCTACGAGCAGTACTTC | CASSLGATYEQYF
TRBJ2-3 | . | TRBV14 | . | TGTGCCAGCAGCCCATACGGGTCGGGTACAGCGGGCTTCACAGATACGCAGTATTTT | CASSPYGSGTAGFTDTQYF
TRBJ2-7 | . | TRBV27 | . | TGTGCCAGCAGTTTTCAGGGGGGCTACGAGCAGTACTTC | CASSFQGGYEQYF
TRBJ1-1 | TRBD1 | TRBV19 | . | TGTGCCAGTAGTATGGGACAGGGACTCACTGAAGCTTTCTTT | CASSMGQGLTEAFF
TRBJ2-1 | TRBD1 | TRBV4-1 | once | TGCGCCAGCAGCACCGGGACAGGGAGAATTGAGCAGTTCTTC | CASSTGTGRIEQFF
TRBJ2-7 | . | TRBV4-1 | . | TGCGCCAGCAGCCAAGGTTACGGGACATCATCTCGATACTTC | CASSQGYGTSSRYF
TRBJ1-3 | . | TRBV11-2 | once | TGTGCCAGCAGCGAGCCCATGGGCATATCTGGAAACACCATATATTTT | CASSEPMGISGNTIYF